What follows are 16 T cell receptor beta chains derived from one specimen sequenced in a study of cytomegalovirus exposure and HLA in healthy donors. The PCR ran on 60 Vbeta and 13 Jbeta primers. Here immunoSEQ multiplex PCR was the method, and the copy in TCRdb shows in-frame clones only, minus some. The sample holds 90,000 to 110,000 clones, around four fifths seen once. Source material: PBMCs. The receptors derive from a woman aged 40 to 50 in good health and CMV-seropositive.

This chain connects TRBV27 to TRBJ2-3; TRBD1 agrees at 7 bases. J gave up 6 bases and V 2 bases, and 5 bases lay outside the gene matches. The CDR3 consists of 14 residues. Germline V gene sequence: CDR1 MNHEY, CDR2 SMNVEV (reference sequence). CDR3 sequence: CASSLKGAMDTQYF. The CDR3 DNA follows: TGTGCCAGCAGTTTAAAGGGGGCGATGGATACGCAGTATTTT.

V and J are TRBV28 and TRBJ2-5; perhaps TRBD2 as D (6 bases). The end of the DNA fits TRBJ2-7 better, so the J call may be wrong. The CDR3 sequence is 15 residues long. Germline assignment: CDR1 MDHEN and CDR2 SYDVKM. The CDR3 DNA is TGTGCCAGCAGCAAGACCGGGCCGGGGGTATACGAGCAGTACTTC. Amino acid sequence: CASSKTGPGVYEQYF.

V and J are TRBV27 and TRBJ2-1; D is possibly TRBD2 (5 bases). The CDR3 has 16 residues. Trimming left V 3 bases short and J 8 bases short, with 20 bases between. Germline V CDR1 and CDR2: MNHEY, SMNVEV (reference sequence). CDR3 sequence: CASSLMVGGLGYEQFF. The CDR3 DNA follows: TGTGCCAGCAGTTTGATGGTTGGCGGACTGGGGTATGAGCAGTTCTTC.

The V call is TRBV10-3, the J call TRBJ1-1, with no clear D. The CDR3 extends over 12 amino acids. Germline V lookup: CDR1 ENHRY, CDR2 SYGVKD. Trimming left V 3 bases short and J 4 bases short, with 6 bases between. CDR3 in amino acids: CAISDQATEAFF. CDR3 coding DNA: TGTGCCATCAGTGACCAAGCCACTGAAGCTTTCTTT.

This clone was counted once. The rearrangement joins TRBV6-1 to TRBJ1-5, with D possibly TRBD1 on 5 matching bases. Between the trimmed V and J ends, which lost 6 bases and 8 bases, there was a span of 11 bases. Germline V gene sequence: CDR1 MNHNS, CDR2 SASEGT. The CDR3 runs 12 residues. The CDR3 nucleotides are TGTGCCAGCAGGGGGGGGAAGGAGCCCCAGCATTTT. Its protein product is CASRGGKEPQHF.

This chain uses TRBV9 with TRBJ2-7; D is uncertain. Germline CDR1 reads SGDLS; CDR2 reads YYNGEE. This CDR3 is 15 amino acids long. The ends were cut back, 0 bases at V and 2 bases at J, with 12 bases in the middle. Here the CDR3 DNA reads TGTGCCAGCAGCGTAGGTATAGCAGCTACCTACGAGCAGTACTTC. It specifies CASSVGIAATYEQYF.

The chain recombines TRBV7-9 with TRBJ1-1, with TRBD1 identical over 8 bases. The J segment lost 7 bases and the V segment lost 5 bases, leaving 6 bases of the junction unmatched. The CDR3 totals 13 residues. Looked up from germline, CDR1 is SEHNR and CDR2 is FQNEAQ (reference sequence). CDR3 region: CASSIQGGGEAFF. The DNA for the CDR3 is TGTGCCAGCAGCATACAGGGGGGAGGTGAAGCTTTCTTT.

The chain carries TRBV2 and TRBJ1-6; a weak D match, TRBD1 (6 bases). CDR1 and CDR2 from the germline V gene are SNHLY and FYNNEI. Between the trimmed V and J ends, which lost 10 bases and 0 bases, there was a span of 13 bases. The CDR3 extends over 15 amino acids. CDR3 nucleotide sequence: TGTGCCATACAAACAGGGAGCTCCTATAATTCACCCCTCCACTTT. It codes for CAIQTGSSYNSPLHF.

This chain connects TRBV7-8 to TRBJ2-2; 8 nucleotides match TRBD2. The germline V gene encodes CDR1 SGHVS and CDR2 FQNEAQ. V dropped 4 bases and J dropped 7; count of bases not matched to a gene: 5. CDR3 length: 14 residues. CDR3 sequence (DNA): TGTGCCAGCAGCTCCGGGGGGGTTTTCGGGGAGCTGTTTTTT. Its protein is CASSSGGVFGELFF.

The chain recombines TRBV28 with TRBJ2-7; D unresolved. Trimming took 2 bases from V and 4 from J, leaving 3 bases between them. This CDR3 contains 11 residues. Germline loops: CDR1 MDHEN, CDR2 SYDVKM. The CDR3 region has the DNA TGTGCCAGCAGTTTACTTTACGAGCAGTACTTC. Protein product: CASSLLYEQYF.

The V and J genes are TRBV28 and TRBJ1-5; D unresolved. Trimming removed 2 bases from V and 3 bases from J, with 17 bases in between. The CDR3 extends over 17 amino acids. Germline values: CDR1 MDHEN, CDR2 SYDVKM. The CDR3 region is CASSLIPSRPSNQPQHF. CDR3 DNA sequence: TGTGCCAGCAGTTTAATCCCCAGCAGGCCCTCCAATCAGCCCCAGCATTTT.

The chain recombines TRBV4-1 with TRBJ2-7; 9 nucleotides match TRBD2. The CDR3 loop spans 16 amino acids. CDR1 is MGHRA and CDR2 is YSYEKL in the germline V gene. Trimming at V came to 1 base and at J to 2 bases, leaving 6 bases not matched to a gene. DNA for the CDR3: TGCGCCAGCAGCCAAGGAGCGGGAGGTAACCCCTACGAGCAGTACTTC. Translation gives CASSQGAGGNPYEQYF.

The chain is built from TRBV5-1 and TRBJ1-5, with 8 nucleotides matching TRBD1. Trimming cost V 5 bases and J 7 bases; bases outside gene matches: 5. Germline CDR1 reads SGHRS; CDR2 reads YFSETQ. The CDR3 contains 13 residues. This chain's CDR3 is CASSIDRGQPQHF. CDR3 sequence (DNA): TGCGCCAGCAGTATAGACAGGGGCCAGCCCCAGCATTTT.

The CDR3 DNA reads TGTGCCAGCAGCTTAGGGGGCCCGGGGGTGGGAGGCTACACCTTC. It encodes CASSLGGPGVGGYTF. This chain uses TRBV7-2 with TRBJ1-2; D perhaps matches TRBD1 (5 bases). This CDR3 contains 15 residues. Per the germline V gene, CDR1 is SGHTA and CDR2 is FQGNSA. V gave up 1 base and J gave up 8 bases, with 17 bases separating them.

This clone was detected once. The rearrangement links TRBV5-1 to TRBJ1-1, with a possible D match to TRBD1 (6 bases). Deletions cut 3 bases from V and 7 bases from J, with 16 bases between. The CDR3 sequence is 14 residues long. CDR1 and CDR2 from the germline V gene are SGHRS and YFSETQ. CDR3 in DNA: TGCGCCAGCAGCTGGACAGTACAATCGGATGAAGCTTTCTTT. Translated, it gives CASSWTVQSDEAFF.

As regards this clone: The germline gene is not matched at one end of the junction; a read error may be the cause. The V call is TRBV7-9, the J call TRBJ2-3; the match to TRBD2 covers 8 bases. This CDR3 is 15 amino acids long. Germline loops: CDR1 SEHNR, CDR2 FQNEAQ (reference sequence). This chain's CDR3 is CSSSLAGQGTDTQYF. The CDR3 DNA reads TGTTCCAGCAGCTTAGCGGGGCAGGGCACAGATACGCAGTATTTT.